This T cell receptor beta chain appears in the sequencing data of a study of regulatory T cells in long-lasting Graves disease. Study-wide background: Patients with persistent Graves' disease had over 5 years of antithyroid drugs and persistent TSH receptor antibodies.

Trimming removed 6 bases from V and 0 bases from J, with 13 bases in between. The CDR3 contains 14 residues. Germline CDR1 DFQATT, CDR2 SNEGSKA (reference sequence). Time point given: persistent/refractory GD, antithyroid drugs over 5 years with positive TRAb. The TCR library was made from RNA that had been extracted from PBMCs in TRIzol. Sequencing libraries for TCR beta were prepared with iRepertoire HTBI primers and Arm-PCR of CDR3 regions. TCRdb processed the multiplex PCR reads anew with MiXCR; each CDR3 protein has one entry. The sample lists roughly 430,000 distinct CDR3 sequences, about 21% seen once, with 14% in the top ten. With respect to this clonotype: Its specificity is not known.

Study-wide findings and caveats: Comparison showed that persistent patients shared more public clonotypes (roughly 2,500) than new patients (966).

This specimen consisted of peripheral blood mononuclear cells (PBMCs), obtained when the disease was refractory, from a patient treated with antithyroid drugs. The receptor was derived from a female donor with Graves disease. The V gene is TRBV20-1, the J gene TRBJ2-3; D is perhaps TRBD2 (6 bases). CDR3 amino acids: CSASTRLSTDTQYF. CDR3 nucleotide sequence: TGCAGTGCCTCGACTAGACTAAGCACAGATACGCAGTATTTT.